This entry lists 20 T cell receptor beta chains sequenced from one sample in a study of T cell responses to AZD1222 COVID-19 vaccine. Here immunoSEQ multiplex PCR was the method, and the copy in TCRdb shows in-frame clones only, minus some. The sample consists of 150,000 to 200,000 clones, about nine tenths of them appearing once. The specimen comprised peripheral blood, sampled on day 0 of AZD1222 vaccination. Receptors originate from an adult in good health.

CDR3 protein: CASSVQQGAYYGYTF. Written as DNA, the CDR3 is TGTGCCAGCAGCGTTCAACAGGGGGCCTACTATGGCTACACCTTC. V usage is TRBV7-2 and J usage is TRBJ1-2; 9 nucleotides align to TRBD1. CDR1 is SGHTA and CDR2 is FQGNSA in the germline V gene. V trimming: 5 bases; J trimming: 3 bases; junction bases outside the gene matches: 7. This CDR3 has 15 amino acids.

The CDR3: CAWRGDRFYGYTF. In nucleotides, the CDR3 is TGTGCCTGGAGGGGGGACAGGTTCTATGGCTACACCTTC. The V and J genes are TRBV30 and TRBJ1-2; 8 nucleotides line up with TRBD1. Germline V gene lookup returns CDR1 GTSNPN and CDR2 SVGIG (reference sequence). With V trimmed by 3 bases and J by 4 bases, 4 bases remained unmatched. The length of the CDR3 is 13 residues.

This clone was detected only once. V gene TRBV7-9 combines with J gene TRBJ1-6; 11 bases line up with TRBD1. The V segment lost 1 base and the J segment 9 bases; nucleotides outside the gene matches: 2. This CDR3 contains 15 residues. Germline V gene data show CDR1 as SEHNR and CDR2 as FQNEAQ (reference sequence). The CDR3 is CASSLVGTGGSPLHF. CDR3 DNA: TGTGCCAGCAGCTTAGTCGGGACAGGGGGTTCACCCCTCCACTTT.

The chain carries TRBV6-2 or TRBV6-3 and TRBJ2-7; 10 nucleotides align to TRBD1. The CDR3 has 14 residues. The junction had 6 bases not matched to a gene; V was cut back by 4 bases and J by 6 bases. Germline V gene lookup returns CDR1 MNHEY and CDR2 SVGEGT. As DNA, the CDR3 is TGTGCCAGCAGTTTTCCAGGACAGGGGGTCGAGCAGTACTTC. Residues: CASSFPGQGVEQYF.

The chain combines TRBV18 with TRBJ1-1, with D tentatively TRBD1 (5 bases). CDR3 size: 15 residues. V was shortened by 3 bases and J by 2 bases, with 13 bases between the two germline ends. The V gene's germline CDR1 is KGHSH and CDR2 LQKENI. The CDR3 region is CASSPLPDSNTEAFF. DNA for the CDR3: TGTGCCAGCTCACCCCTACCTGACAGTAACACTGAAGCTTTCTTT.

This clone was observed a single time. The chain joins TRBV5-6 to TRBJ2-7; D possibly matches TRBD1 or TRBD2 (5 bases each). CDR1 is SGHDT and CDR2 is YYEEEE in the germline V gene. V was trimmed by 3 bases and J by 5 bases, leaving 15 bases between them. There are 14 residues in the CDR3. CDR3 DNA: TGTGCCAGCAGCTCTCCGGGGCCCTGGAACGAGCAGTACTTC. This codes for CASSSPGPWNEQYF.

This chain links TRBV3-1 (or the pseudogene TRBV3-2) with TRBJ1-6; 8 nucleotides align to TRBD1. V trimming: 3 bases; J trimming: 8 bases; junction bases outside the gene matches: 6. Germline assignment: CDR1 LGHDT and CDR2 YNNKEL (reference sequence). CDR3 length equals 15 residues. The CDR3 region is CASSQVTGADSPLHF. The CDR3 nucleotides read TGTGCCAGCAGCCAGGTGACAGGGGCGGATTCACCCCTCCACTTT.

The rearrangement uses TRBV6-5 and TRBJ1-1; D gene ambiguous. Trimming stripped 6 bases from V and 4 bases from J, with 18 bases between. Germline CDR1 reads MNHEY; CDR2 reads SVGAGI. This CDR3 region has 15 residues. The CDR3 sequence: CASSPWEVGTTEAFF. The CDR3 region has the DNA TGTGCCAGCAGCCCCTGGGAGGTAGGAACCACTGAAGCTTTCTTT.

V is TRBV18 and J is TRBJ2-3; maybe TRBD2 (6 bases). The CDR3 sequence is 14 residues long. Germline V gene sequence: CDR1 KGHSH, CDR2 LQKENI. The ends were cut back, 5 bases at V and 2 bases at J, with 11 bases in the middle. The CDR3 region has the DNA TGTGCCAGCTCAGGGGGGAGCTACACAGATACGCAGTATTTT. Amino acids: CASSGGSYTDTQYF.

V is TRBV20-1 and J is TRBJ1-1, with 7 bases lining up with TRBD1. With 3 bases clipped from V and 2 bases from J, the junction kept 9 bases outside the gene matches. Germline values: CDR1 DFQATT, CDR2 SNEGSKA (reference sequence). The CDR3 has 15 residues. This chain's CDR3 is CSASYIEGANTEAFF. As DNA, the CDR3 is TGCAGTGCTAGTTATATCGAGGGGGCAAACACTGAAGCTTTCTTT.

This chain joins TRBV27 and TRBJ2-1; 12 bases agree with TRBD1. V gave up 4 bases and J gave up 12 bases; unmatched junction bases: 7. Germline-derived CDR1 and CDR2 are MNHEY and SMNVEV (reference sequence). The CDR3 has 14 amino acids. The CDR3 DNA follows: TGTGCCAGCAGTTCCGGGACAGGGGGCGCGGGGCAGTTCTTC. This codes for CASSSGTGGAGQFF.

The V gene is TRBV7-2, the J gene TRBJ2-3; the D gene is possibly TRBD1 (6 bases). The V and J ends lost 6 bases and 2 bases respectively, with 18 bases between them. There are 16 residues in the CDR3. Per the germline V gene, CDR1 is SGHTA and CDR2 is FQGNSA. CDR3 DNA sequence: TGTGCCAGCAGTCCCCGGGACACAGTTCTCACAGATACGCAGTATTTT. Protein: CASSPRDTVLTDTQYF.

This clone was counted once. CDR3 region: CASSRPGQGTGYTF. The CDR3 nucleotides read TGTGCCAGCAGCCGTCCGGGACAGGGGACTGGCTACACCTTC. V is TRBV7-9 and J is TRBJ1-2; TRBD1 agrees at 10 bases. This CDR3 is built from 14 residues. CDR1 and CDR2 from the germline V gene are SEHNR and FQNEAQ (reference sequence). J lost 7 bases, V lost 5 bases, and 7 bases had no gene match.

In the case of this clone: In the same sample, other DNA sequences code for this CDR3. The chain is built from TRBV5-1 and TRBJ2-5; D is unclear. The germline V and J ends were trimmed by 0 bases and 4 bases, with 4 bases remaining between them. CDR1 is SGHRS, CDR2 YFSETQ, per germline. CDR3 length: 12 amino acids. The CDR3 sequence is CASSLAGETQYF. In nucleotides, the CDR3 is TGCGCCAGCAGCTTGGCTGGAGAGACCCAGTACTTC.

The chain couples TRBV28 to TRBJ2-4; D call uncertain. With 3 bases removed from V and 0 bases from J, the gap between germline ends came to 12 bases. This CDR3 spans 16 amino acids. The germline CDR1 and CDR2 sequences are MDHEN and SYDVKM. This CDR3 reads CASSFSAILAKNIQYF. The DNA for the CDR3 is TGTGCCAGCAGTTTCAGCGCCATACTAGCCAAAAACATTCAGTACTTC.

This chain joins TRBV28 and TRBJ2-1, with a possible D match to TRBD2 (7 bases). The length of the CDR3 is 14 residues. Deletions cut 2 bases from V and 10 bases from J, with 15 bases between. Germline CDR1 MDHEN, CDR2 SYDVKM. CDR3 sequence (DNA): TGTGCCAGCAGTTTAAGCGGGACATCTTACGAGCAGTTCTTC. It specifies CASSLSGTSYEQFF.

The J gene is TRBJ2-7, the V gene TRBV27; weak D call: TRBD2 (5 bases). The CDR3 runs 13 residues. Trimming left V 5 bases short and J 7 bases short, with 15 bases between. Per germline, CDR1 MNHEY and CDR2 SMNVEV (reference sequence). In nucleotides, the CDR3 is TGTGCCAGCAGTCCCGAGGACGGGGAAGAGCAGTACTTC. Translated, it gives CASSPEDGEEQYF.

The J gene is TRBJ1-2, the V gene TRBV6-4; 8 positions agree with TRBD1. The CDR3 totals 14 residues. V lost 2 bases to trimming and J lost 7 bases; unmatched junction nucleotides: 6. CDR1 is MRHNA, CDR2 SNTAGT, per germline. CDR3 sequence (DNA): TGTGCCAGCAGTGACGAGTTTGGACAGGGTGGCTACACCTTC. This translates into CASSDEFGQGGYTF.

The chain couples TRBV3-1 (or the pseudogene TRBV3-2) to TRBJ1-2; 8 bases line up with TRBD1. The germline V gene has CDR1 LGHDT and CDR2 YNNKEL (reference sequence). V was clipped by 7 bases and J by 2 bases; unmatched bases: 6. CDR3 length: 14 amino acids. This chain's CDR3 is CASTGTGENYGYTF. CDR3 in DNA: TGTGCCAGCACCGGGACAGGTGAAAACTATGGCTACACCTTC.

This clone was counted a few times. The rearrangement joins TRBV7-2 to TRBJ1-6, with D perhaps matching TRBD1 (6 bases). This CDR3 spans 14 amino acids. Per germline, CDR1 SGHTA and CDR2 FQGNSA. The V gene lost 5 bases and the J gene lost 10 bases, with 15 bases spanning the gap. CDR3 nucleotides: TGTGCCAGCAGCCACGGGGCAGGGGTGTCACCCCTCCACTTT. Protein product: CASSHGAGVSPLHF.